This TCR beta chain was observed in a study of blood T cell repertoires in COVID-19. Study information: PBMCs, B-cell-depleted T cells, or T cells provided the cDNA or gDNA that made up the material.

Deletions cut 1 base from V and 7 bases from J, with 11 bases between. This CDR3 spans 14 amino acids. Germline V CDR1 and CDR2: LGHDT, YNNKEL (reference sequence). In the original workflow: Estimation of nucleated cell counts relied on the amplification of reference gene primers. The data were produced by immunoSEQ multiplex PCR, yet TCRdb's version contains in-frame clones alone and is incomplete. V and J calls and clone size are given by that table; D and trimming were obtained from the DNA. Of roughly 150,000 clones listed, nearly 85% were seen once; the top ten hold about 40%. The chain couples TRBV3-1 (or the pseudogene TRBV3-2) to TRBJ1-5; TRBD1 might be the D (5 bases). This clonotype was obtained from a human donor in a cohort sampled during active COVID-19. The sequencing input was peripheral blood. CDR3 sequence: CASSQGQGRQPQHF. The DNA for the CDR3 is TGTGCCAGCAGCCAAGGTCAGGGTCGCCAGCCCCAGCATTTT.